The sequence of this T cell receptor (beta chain) was determined in a study of CXCR3-negative and CXCR3-positive naive CD8 T cells. Findings and caveats of the study: The study inferred TCR strength from TRB CDR3 properties and found comparable surface CD5 between naive subsets. After cryopreservation, expression of CXCR3 was partially reduced, and most assays were run with fresh PBMCs. Within a donor, both naive subsets shared TRBV-TRBJ usage, unlike memory cells. Diversity in memory CD8+ cells fell much lower than the comparably high levels seen in both naive subsets. Greater hydrophobicity was found in TRB CDR3s of CXCR3-positive naive cells than of CXCR3-negative naive cells.

Its frequency marks this clonotype as medium-sized. Its target is not known. The CDR3 sequence is 12 residues long. Germline CDR1 reads MGHRA; CDR2 reads YSYEKL. The TRB libraries of cDNA were built by UMI-labeled 5' RACE. One entry per CDR3 protein, without DNA, is what TCRdb gives after re-calling the 5' RACE reads. Recorded here are 6,000 to 7,000 distinct CDR3 sequences; the top ten clones represent about 1.5%. This sequence originates from a human donor in good health. Some clones in this sample may be carry-over from other donors' samples. The chain has TRBV4-1 and TRBJ2-7. Sequencing input: naive CXCR3+ CD8+ T cells from blood. Described subset: CD45RO-CCR7+CD27+CD95- naive CD8+ T cells expressing CXCR3 (TNR3+). The CDR3 protein is CASSRSPYEQYF.